The 22 T cell receptor beta chains in this list originate from one sample, sequenced in a study of blood T cell repertoires in COVID-19. TCRdb's copy holds only in-frame clones and misses some; the assay was immunoSEQ multiplex PCR. The sample holds under 300,000 clones, 89% seen once. Input material: peripheral blood. These receptors were obtained from a woman aged 40 to 50 who had recovered from COVID-19.

V is TRBV6-5 and J is TRBJ2-5; 7 bases are a match to TRBD1. V lost 2 bases, J lost 5 bases, and 5 bases stayed unmatched. This CDR3 has 14 amino acids. The germline gives CDR1 MNHEY, CDR2 SVGAGI. Here the CDR3 reads CASSYGQGDETQYF. CDR3 nucleotides: TGTGCCAGCAGTTACGGGCAGGGGGACGAGACCCAGTACTTC.

The chain employs TRBV11-3 and TRBJ1-6, with unresolved D. The CDR3 extends over 12 amino acids. CDR1 and CDR2 (germline): SGHNT, YENEEA. V lost 1 base, J lost 10 bases, and 5 bases lay in between. CDR3 sequence: CASSLGGSPLHF. In DNA, the CDR3 is TGTGCCAGCAGCTTAGGCGGCTCACCCCTCCACTTT.

V and J are TRBV30 and TRBJ2-3; D is uncertain. The V end lost 0 bases, the J end lost 1 base, and 5 bases lay between the germline ends. The CDR3 length is 13 residues. Germline lookup yields CDR1 GTSNPN and CDR2 SVGIG (reference sequence). The chain's CDR3 is CAWSVTGTDTQYF. As DNA, the CDR3 is TGTGCCTGGAGTGTAACGGGCACAGATACGCAGTATTTT.

J is TRBJ2-2 and V is TRBV9; the match to TRBD2 covers 7 bases. The V gene's germline CDR1 is SGDLS and CDR2 YYNGEE. The junction had 5 bases not matched to a gene; V was cut back by 6 bases and J by 0 bases. The CDR3 contains 15 residues. CDR3 in DNA: TGTGCCAGCACTATCGGGGGGTCGAACACCGGGGAGCTGTTTTTT. This codes for CASTIGGSNTGELFF. The entire variable domain, with the rest obtained from reference TRBV9 and TRBJ2-2, is as follows: DSGVTQTPKHLITATGQRVTLRCSPRSGDLSVYWYQQSLDQGLQFLIQYYNGEERAKGNILERFSAQQFPDLHSELNLSSLELGDSALYFCASTIGGSNTGELFFGEGSRLTVL.

The chain recombines TRBV7-2 with TRBJ1-1; D is ambiguous. V was trimmed by 5 bases and J by 5 bases, leaving 12 bases between them. The CDR3 covers 13 residues. Per germline, CDR1 SGHTA and CDR2 FQGNSA. The DNA of the CDR3 is TGTGCCAGCAGCCCCCGTGTTTATACTGAAGCTTTCTTT. Encoded protein: CASSPRVYTEAFF.

The V call is TRBV3-1 (or the pseudogene TRBV3-2), the J call TRBJ2-1, with no clear D. V dropped 0 bases and J dropped 3 bases, with 9 bases sitting between them. The CDR3 covers 15 residues. Germline V gene data show CDR1 as LGHDT and CDR2 as YNNKEL (reference sequence). This chain's CDR3 is CASSQERLVYNEQFF. DNA of the CDR3: TGTGCCAGCAGCCAAGAGCGTCTGGTCTACAATGAGCAGTTCTTC.

This chain links TRBV9 with TRBJ2-7; D is unclear. CDR3 size: 17 residues. Between the trimmed V and J ends, which lost 0 bases and 4 bases, there was a span of 20 bases. Germline V gene sequence: CDR1 SGDLS, CDR2 YYNGEE. CDR3: CASSVAEAVYQPYEQYF. CDR3 in DNA: TGTGCCAGCAGCGTAGCAGAGGCGGTGTACCAACCGTACGAGCAGTACTTC.

J is TRBJ1-1 and V is TRBV28; 8 positions agree with TRBD1. Germline V gene data show CDR1 as MDHEN and CDR2 as SYDVKM. This CDR3 is 15 amino acids long. The junction had 9 bases not matched to a gene; V was cut back by 5 bases and J by 4 bases. DNA for the CDR3: TGTGCCAGCAGTCCTTGGACAGGGTCTGGCACTGAAGCTTTCTTT. Translation gives CASSPWTGSGTEAFF.

The V call is TRBV11-2, the J call TRBJ2-7; 12 bases fit TRBD1. This CDR3 has 17 residues. Germline CDR1 SGHAT, CDR2 FQNNGV. V shed 5 bases and J 6 bases; nucleotides not matched to a gene: 14. The CDR3 nucleotides are TGTGCCAGCAGCCGCCGGGACAGGGGGCTTAGGACGTTCGAGCAGTACTTC. Its protein product is CASSRRDRGLRTFEQYF.

The chain uses TRBV30 and TRBJ1-5; 8 nucleotides line up with TRBD1. Unmatched junction bases numbered 4, after V lost 2 bases and J lost 4 bases. Germline V CDR1 and CDR2: GTSNPN, SVGIG (reference sequence). CDR3 length: 14 residues. Here the CDR3 reads CAWSSGQGNQPQHF. The DNA for the CDR3 is TGTGCCTGGAGTTCTGGACAGGGAAATCAGCCCCAGCATTTT.

The chain combines TRBV6-5 with TRBJ2-1; perhaps TRBD2 as D (6 bases). Trimming shortened V by 0 bases and J by 1 base, and 7 bases separated the two germline ends. The CDR3 totals 15 residues. CDR1 and CDR2 (germline): MNHEY, SVGAGI. CDR3 residues: CASSYSTSSYNEQFF. CDR3 DNA sequence: TGTGCCAGCAGTTACTCGACTAGTTCCTACAATGAGCAGTTCTTC.

V usage is TRBV30 and J usage is TRBJ1-2; 9 nucleotides line up with TRBD1. The V gene's germline CDR1 is GTSNPN and CDR2 SVGIG (reference sequence). The CDR3 is 15 amino acids. J was trimmed by 3 bases and V by 2 bases; bases with no gene match: 7. CDR3 residues: CAWSPGQGWHYGYTF. CDR3 DNA: TGTGCCTGGAGTCCGGGACAGGGATGGCACTATGGCTACACCTTC. The full variable domain, completed using reference TRBV30 and TRBJ1-2, is SQTIHQWPATLVQPVGSPLSLECTVEGTSNPNLYWYRQAAGRGLQLLFYSVGIGQISSEVPQNLSASRPQDRQFILSSKKLLLSDSGFYLCAWSPGQGWHYGYTFGSGTRLTVV.

This clone was detected once. The V and J genes are TRBV3-1 (or the pseudogene TRBV3-2) and TRBJ2-3, with 9 bases matching TRBD2. V shed 0 bases, J shed 9 bases, and the junction held 10 bases outside the gene matches. The CDR3 totals 16 residues. Germline CDR1 reads LGHDT; CDR2 reads YNNKEL (reference sequence). The CDR3 nucleotides read TGTGCCAGCAGCCAAGATCGGAGCGGGGGGTTAAGGACGCAGTATTTT. Amino acid sequence: CASSQDRSGGLRTQYF.

This clone showed up just a few times. The chain carries TRBV6-5 and TRBJ1-1; D perhaps matches TRBD1 (5 bases). There are 14 residues in the CDR3. Trimming pared 4 bases from V and 3 bases from J, leaving 12 bases between. Looked up from germline, CDR1 is MNHEY and CDR2 is SVGAGI. CDR3 sequence: CASSLTQGYTEAFF. For the CDR3, the DNA is TGTGCCAGCAGTTTAACTCAGGGTTACACTGAAGCTTTCTTT.

The rearrangement links TRBV4-1 to TRBJ1-1, with a tentative D call TRBD1 (5 bases). The CDR3 runs to 15 residues. Trimming left V 0 bases short and J 6 bases short, with 14 bases between. Germline V gene lookup returns CDR1 MGHRA and CDR2 YSYEKL. The CDR3 spells CASSQESRVHPEAFF. CDR3 bases: TGCGCCAGCAGCCAAGAGAGCAGGGTTCACCCTGAAGCTTTCTTT.

This clone was picked up a small number of times. The rearrangement uses TRBV25-1 and TRBJ2-2; unclear D gene. V shed 6 bases and J shed 6 bases, with 2 bases lying between them. This CDR3 comprises 10 residues. From germline, CDR1 is MGHDK and CDR2 SYGVNS. CDR3 coding DNA: TGTGCCAGCAGCTCCGGGGAGCTGTTTTTT. Translated: CASSSGELFF.

The V gene is TRBV10-3, the J gene TRBJ1-2, with D unresolved. The CDR3 contains 13 residues. In germline, CDR1 is ENHRY, CDR2 SYGVKD. Deletions cut 9 bases from V and 7 bases from J, with 18 bases between. The CDR3 spells CAIRNPGLSGYTF. CDR3 nucleotide sequence: TGTGCCATAAGAAATCCGGGGTTGTCTGGCTACACCTTC.

The J gene is TRBJ2-2, the V gene TRBV24-1, with a tentative D call TRBD1 (6 bases). The CDR3 sequence is 14 residues long. V lost 4 bases and J lost 4, with 9 bases in between. Germline loops: CDR1 KGHDR, CDR2 SFDVKD. CDR3: CATSEQGRTGELFF. The CDR3 DNA reads as TGTGCCACCAGTGAACAGGGCCGCACCGGGGAGCTGTTTTTT.

V is TRBV27 and J is TRBJ2-7, with D possibly being TRBD1 (5 bases). V was pared by 5 bases and J by 6 bases, with 17 bases between. This CDR3 contains 14 residues. The germline gives CDR1 MNHEY, CDR2 SMNVEV (reference sequence). The CDR3 DNA follows: TGTGCCAGCAGTAACGCCAACGCAGGGTCCGAGCAGTACTTC. Protein sequence: CASSNANAGSEQYF.

The chain is built from TRBV28 and TRBJ2-5; a weak D match, TRBD2 (6 bases). The V gene's germline CDR1 is MDHEN and CDR2 SYDVKM. The V and J ends lost 7 bases and 5 bases respectively, with 11 bases between them. This CDR3 has 12 residues. The CDR3 loop is CASKIGGETQYF. The CDR3 DNA sequence: TGTGCCAGCAAGATTGGGGGGGAGACCCAGTACTTC.

The chain has TRBV18 and TRBJ2-1; D unclear. Trimming removed 3 bases from V and 5 bases from J, with 11 bases in between. This CDR3 contains 14 residues. The germline CDR1 and CDR2 sequences are KGHSH and LQKENI. In DNA form, the CDR3 reads TGTGCCAGCTCACCCCGCGCGATTGACAATGAGCAGTTCTTC. This codes for CASSPRAIDNEQFF.

The chain links TRBV6-4 to TRBJ1-5; 7 bases agree with TRBD1. The germline CDR1 and CDR2 sequences are MRHNA and SNTAGT. V shed 2 bases and J 0 bases; nucleotides not matched to a gene: 16. The CDR3 has 20 residues. The CDR3 loop is CASSDEGRGVRSCSNQPQHF. For the CDR3, the DNA is TGTGCCAGCAGTGACGAGGGCAGGGGGGTTCGGTCTTGTAGCAATCAGCCCCAGCATTTT.